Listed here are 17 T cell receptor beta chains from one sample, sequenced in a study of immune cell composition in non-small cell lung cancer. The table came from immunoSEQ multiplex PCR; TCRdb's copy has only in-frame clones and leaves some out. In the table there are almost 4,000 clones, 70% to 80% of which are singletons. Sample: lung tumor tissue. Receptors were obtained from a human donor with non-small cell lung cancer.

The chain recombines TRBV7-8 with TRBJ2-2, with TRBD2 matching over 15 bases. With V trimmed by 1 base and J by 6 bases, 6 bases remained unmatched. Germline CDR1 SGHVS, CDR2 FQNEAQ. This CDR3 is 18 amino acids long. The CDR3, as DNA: TGTGCCAGCAGCTTAGACGGGACTAGCGGGAGGAAGGCCGGGGAGCTGTTTTTT. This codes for CASSLDGTSGRKAGELFF.

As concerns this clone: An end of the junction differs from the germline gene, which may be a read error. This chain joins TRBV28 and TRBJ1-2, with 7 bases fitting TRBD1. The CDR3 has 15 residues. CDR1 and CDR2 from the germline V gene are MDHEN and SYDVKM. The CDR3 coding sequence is TGTGTCAGCCTGTTATCAGGGGGTGTTAACTATGGCTACACCTTC. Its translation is CVSLLSGGVNYGYTF.

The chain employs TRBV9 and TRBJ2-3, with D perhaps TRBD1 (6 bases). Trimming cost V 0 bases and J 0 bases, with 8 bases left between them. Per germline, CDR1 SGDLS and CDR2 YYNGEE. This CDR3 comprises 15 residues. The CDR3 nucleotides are TGTGCCAGCAGCGTAGAGGGGGTTAGCACAGATACGCAGTATTTT. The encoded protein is CASSVEGVSTDTQYF.

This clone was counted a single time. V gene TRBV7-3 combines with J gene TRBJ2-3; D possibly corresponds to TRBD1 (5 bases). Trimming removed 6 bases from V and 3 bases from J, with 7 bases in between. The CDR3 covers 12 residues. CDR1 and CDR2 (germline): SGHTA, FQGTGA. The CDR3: CASSPGTDTQYF. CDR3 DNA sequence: TGTGCCAGCAGTCCAGGGACAGATACGCAGTATTTT.

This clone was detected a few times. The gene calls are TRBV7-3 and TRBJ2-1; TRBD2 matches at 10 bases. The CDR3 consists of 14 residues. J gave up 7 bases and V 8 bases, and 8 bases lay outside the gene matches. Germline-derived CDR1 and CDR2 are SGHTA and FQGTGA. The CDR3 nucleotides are TGTGCCAGCTCGGAAGCGGGGGGGAGTAATGAGCAGTTCTTC. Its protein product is CASSEAGGSNEQFF.

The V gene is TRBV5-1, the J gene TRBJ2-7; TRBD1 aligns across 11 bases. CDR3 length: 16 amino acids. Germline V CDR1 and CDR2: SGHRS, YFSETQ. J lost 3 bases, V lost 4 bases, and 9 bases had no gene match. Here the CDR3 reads CASSPIPGQGDYEQYF. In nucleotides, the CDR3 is TGCGCCAGCAGCCCTATACCGGGACAGGGGGACTACGAGCAGTACTTC.

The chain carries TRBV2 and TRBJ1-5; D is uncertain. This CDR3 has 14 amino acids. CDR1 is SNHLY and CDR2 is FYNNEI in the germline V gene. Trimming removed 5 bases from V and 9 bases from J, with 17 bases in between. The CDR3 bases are TGTGCCAGCAGTCCTGGCGACGAGGGCCGGCCCCAGCATTTT. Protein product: CASSPGDEGRPQHF.

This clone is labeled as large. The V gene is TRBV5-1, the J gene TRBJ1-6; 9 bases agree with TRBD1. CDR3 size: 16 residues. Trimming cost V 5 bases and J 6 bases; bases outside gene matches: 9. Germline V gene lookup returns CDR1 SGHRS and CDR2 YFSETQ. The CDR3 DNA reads TGCGCCAGCAGGCAAACTCCGGGACAGGGTAATTCACCCCTCCACTTT. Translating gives CASRQTPGQGNSPLHF. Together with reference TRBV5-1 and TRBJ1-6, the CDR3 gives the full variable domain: KAGVTQTPRYLIKTRGQQVTLSCSPISGHRSVSWYQQTPGQGLQFLFEYFSETQRNKGNFPGRFSGRQFSNSRSEMNVSTLELGDSALYLCASRQTPGQGNSPLHFGNGTRLTVT.

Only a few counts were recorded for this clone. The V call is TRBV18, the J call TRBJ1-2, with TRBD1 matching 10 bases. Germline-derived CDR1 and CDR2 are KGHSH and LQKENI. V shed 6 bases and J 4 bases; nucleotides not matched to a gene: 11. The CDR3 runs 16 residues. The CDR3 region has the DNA TGTGCCAGCTCCCTTTTTACCGGGACAGGGGTCTATGGCTACACCTTC. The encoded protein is CASSLFTGTGVYGYTF.

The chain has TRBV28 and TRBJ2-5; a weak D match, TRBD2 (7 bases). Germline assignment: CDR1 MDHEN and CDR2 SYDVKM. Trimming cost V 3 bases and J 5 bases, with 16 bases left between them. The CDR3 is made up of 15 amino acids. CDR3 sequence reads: CASSFQLGGEETQYF. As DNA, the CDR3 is TGTGCCAGCAGTTTTCAACTAGGGGGGGAGGAGACCCAGTACTTC.

CDR3: CASSVLAGGTDTQYF. In DNA form, the CDR3 reads TGTGCCAGCAGCGTACTAGCGGGGGGCACAGATACGCAGTATTTT. The genes are TRBV9 and TRBJ2-3, with TRBD2 identical over 10 bases. The CDR3 length is 15 residues. Per the germline V gene, CDR1 is SGDLS and CDR2 is YYNGEE. J gave up 1 base and V 1 base, and 0 bases lay outside the gene matches. The full variable domain, its missing parts supplied by reference TRBV9 and TRBJ2-3, is DSGVTQTPKHLITATGQRVTLRCSPRSGDLSVYWYQQSLDQGLQFLIQYYNGEERAKGNILERFSAQQFPDLHSELNLSSLELGDSALYFCASSVLAGGTDTQYFGPGTRLTVL.

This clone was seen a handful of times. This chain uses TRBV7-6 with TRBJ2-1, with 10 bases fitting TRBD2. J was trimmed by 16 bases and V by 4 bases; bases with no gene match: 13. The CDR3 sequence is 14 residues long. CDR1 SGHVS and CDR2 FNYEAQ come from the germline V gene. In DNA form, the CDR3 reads TGTGCCAGCAGCTCAGAACCGGGACTAGCGATAGAATTCTTC. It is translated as CASSSEPGLAIEFF.

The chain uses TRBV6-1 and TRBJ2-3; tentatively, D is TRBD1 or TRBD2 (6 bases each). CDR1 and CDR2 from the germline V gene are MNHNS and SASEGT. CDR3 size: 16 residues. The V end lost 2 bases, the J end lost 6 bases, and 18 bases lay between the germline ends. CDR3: CASSEPLGGGADTQYF. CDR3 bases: TGTGCCAGCAGTGAACCTCTTGGGGGCGGGGCCGATACGCAGTATTTT.

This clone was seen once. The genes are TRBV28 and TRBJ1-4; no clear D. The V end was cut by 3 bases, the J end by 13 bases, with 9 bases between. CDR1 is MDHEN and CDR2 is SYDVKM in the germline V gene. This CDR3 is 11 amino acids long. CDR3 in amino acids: CASSFGRRLFF. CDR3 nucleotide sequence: TGTGCCAGCAGTTTTGGACGCCGACTGTTTTTT.

CDR3 DNA: TGTGCCAGCTCCCCCCGACAGGACAATGAGCAGTTCTTC. Amino acids: CASSPRQDNEQFF. The rearrangement links TRBV18 to TRBJ2-1, with a possible D match to TRBD1 (6 bases). The germline V gene has CDR1 KGHSH and CDR2 LQKENI. CDR3 size: 13 residues. V shed 6 bases and J shed 5 bases, with 11 bases lying between them.

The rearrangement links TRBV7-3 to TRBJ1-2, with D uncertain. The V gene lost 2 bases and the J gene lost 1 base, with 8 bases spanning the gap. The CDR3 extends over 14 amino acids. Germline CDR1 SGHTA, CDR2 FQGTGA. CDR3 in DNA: TGTGCCAGCAGCTTAGCCGCCAGTAACTATGGCTACACCTTC. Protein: CASSLAASNYGYTF. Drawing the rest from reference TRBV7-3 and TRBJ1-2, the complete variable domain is GAGVSQTPSNKVTEKGKYVELRCDPISGHTALYWYRQSLGQGPEFLIYFQGTGAADDSGLPNDRFFAVRPEGSVSTLKIQRTERGDSAVYLCASSLAASNYGYTFGSGTRLTVV.

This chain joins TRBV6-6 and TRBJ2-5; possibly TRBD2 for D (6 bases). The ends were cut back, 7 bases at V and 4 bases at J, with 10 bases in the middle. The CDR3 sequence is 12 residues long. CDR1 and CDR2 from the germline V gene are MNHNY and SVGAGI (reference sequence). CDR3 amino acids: CASNGGGETQYF. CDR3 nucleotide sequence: TGTGCCAGCAACGGGGGTGGAGAGACCCAGTACTTC.